The T cell receptor beta chain described here comes from a study of identical twins. This clonotype has just a few counts. Antigen: not known. Points from the study as a whole: A lower insertion count was a feature of abundant cord blood beta clonotypes, with no such feature in memory repertoires. Within monozygotic twins, out-of-frame TCR alpha sharing was underestimated by the models.

The CDR3 length is 17 residues. Per the germline V gene, CDR1 is LGHNT and CDR2 is FRNRAP. V was pared by 5 bases and J by 3 bases, with 7 bases of the junction left unmatched. TCRdb called the 5' RACE reads again in MiXCR, with one record for every CDR3 protein. This table has 600,000 to 850,000 distinct CDR3 sequences, over 15% appearing once. These data were likewise used in another study, on T cells expressing NK-cell markers.

The sequenced sample consisted of PBMCs. The origin of this receptor is a woman between 18 and 29 years old in good health. V and J are TRBV12-5 and TRBJ2-6; 10 bases map to TRBD2. For the CDR3, the DNA is TGTGCTAGTGGTCGCGGGACTAGCGTCAGTGGGGCCAACGTCCTGACTTTC. As protein: CASGRGTSVSGANVLTF.